The 21 T cell receptor beta chains listed next were all sequenced from one sample in a study of blood T cell repertoires in COVID-19. Sequenced by immunoSEQ multiplex PCR; TCRdb stores in-frame clones only, minus some. The data contain 200,000 or so clones, 70% to 90% of them seen just once; the ten biggest clones take up about 3%. The sequencing input was peripheral blood. These receptors came from a man in his sixties with acute or convalescent COVID-19.

Comments on this clone: The sample has other DNA sequences that encode this CDR3 too. The gene calls are TRBV27 and TRBJ2-3; D is unresolved. The germline CDR1 and CDR2 sequences are MNHEY and SMNVEV (reference sequence). V lost 2 bases and J lost 1, with 7 bases in between. There are 14 residues in the CDR3. CDR3 residues: CASSLGQGTDTQYF. CDR3 DNA: TGTGCCAGCAGTTTAGGTCAGGGCACAGATACGCAGTATTTT.

This chain links TRBV29-1 with TRBJ2-6; 9 positions match TRBD1. Per germline, CDR1 SQVTM and CDR2 ANQGSEA. The junction had 7 bases not matched to a gene; V was cut back by 3 bases and J by 1 base. CDR3 length: 17 amino acids. The CDR3 DNA sequence: TGCAGCGTTGATCCGGGACAGGGACCTTCTGGGGCCAACGTCCTGACTTTC. This translates into CSVDPGQGPSGANVLTF.

Concerning this clone itself: Distinct nucleotide sequences in the sample also encode this CDR3. The chain links TRBV5-1 to TRBJ1-4; TRBD1 agrees at 7 bases. Germline V gives CDR1 SGHRS, CDR2 YFSETQ. J gave up 5 bases and V 4 bases, and 8 bases lay outside the gene matches. There are 15 residues in the CDR3. CDR3 nucleotide sequence: TGCGCCAGCAGCCTCAGGGGGACGGAAAATGAAAAACTGTTTTTT. This encodes CASSLRGTENEKLFF. Combining the CDR3 with reference TRBV5-1 and TRBJ1-4 gives the whole variable domain KAGVTQTPRYLIKTRGQQVTLSCSPISGHRSVSWYQQTPGQGLQFLFEYFSETQRNKGNFPGRFSGRQFSNSRSEMNVSTLELGDSALYLCASSLRGTENEKLFFGSGTQLSVL.

The rearrangement joins TRBV27 to TRBJ1-2, with 8 bases that match TRBD1. Germline trimming cut 5 bases from V and 8 bases from J; bases unmatched to any gene: 7. Germline CDR1 is MNHEY and CDR2 is SMNVEV (reference sequence). The CDR3 covers 13 residues. The CDR3 reads CASSPTGGWGYTF. The CDR3 DNA follows: TGTGCCAGCAGTCCAACAGGGGGATGGGGCTACACCTTC.

This clone was found a few times. The chain joins TRBV9 to TRBJ2-2; D not certain. Germline V gives CDR1 SGDLS, CDR2 YYNGEE. There are 12 residues in the CDR3. Trimming stripped 4 bases from V and 1 base from J, with 2 bases between. The CDR3 DNA follows: TGTGCCAGCAGCCGGAACACCGGGGAGCTGTTTTTT. This translates into CASSRNTGELFF.

This sequence joins TRBV19 and TRBJ1-1; 8 positions agree with TRBD1. Germline values: CDR1 LNHDA, CDR2 SQIVND (reference sequence). The CDR3 is 15 residues long. After removal of 1 base from V and 3 bases from J, the junction contained 4 bases not matched to a gene. This CDR3 is CASSIAGGADTEAFF. The CDR3 DNA reads as TGTGCCAGTAGTATAGCAGGGGGCGCCGACACTGAAGCTTTCTTT.

The chain joins TRBV5-1 to TRBJ2-4; TRBD1 might be the D (5 bases). From germline, CDR1 is SGHRS and CDR2 YFSETQ. Trimming took 4 bases from V and 8 from J, leaving 10 bases between them. The length of the CDR3 is 12 residues. The CDR3 is CASSNQGYIQYF. CDR3 sequence (DNA): TGCGCCAGCAGCAATCAGGGATACATTCAGTACTTC.

The V gene is TRBV6-5, the J gene TRBJ1-1, with D maybe TRBD1 (6 bases). Germline CDR1 MNHEY, CDR2 SVGAGI. The V gene lost 6 bases and the J gene lost 2 bases, with 10 bases spanning the gap. The CDR3 spans 13 residues. CDR3 in DNA: TGTGCCAGCAGGTCAGGGGCTAACACTGAAGCTTTCTTT. It codes for CASRSGANTEAFF.

CDR3 protein: CASSPSPGTVSNTEAFF. The CDR3 DNA follows: TGTGCCAGCAGTCCGAGTCCCGGGACAGTGTCGAACACTGAAGCTTTCTTT. The rearrangement links TRBV9 to TRBJ1-1; 7 bases are a match to TRBD1. The CDR3 is 17 residues long. Germline CDR1 and CDR2: SGDLS and YYNGEE. The trim removed 5 bases at V and 1 base at J, leaving 14 bases unmatched.

V is TRBV12-3 or TRBV12-4 and J is TRBJ2-1; no definite D call. V lost 3 bases and J lost 9, with 12 bases in between. There are 13 residues in the CDR3. CDR3 sequence (DNA): TGTGCCAGCAGTTTCGACTTGAGCTCTGAGCAGTTCTTC. Encoded protein: CASSFDLSSEQFF.

The chain joins TRBV2 to TRBJ2-1, with 8 bases matching TRBD1. CDR1 is SNHLY and CDR2 is FYNNEI in the germline V gene. The V gene end was trimmed by 4 bases and the J gene end by 14 bases; junction bases not matched to a gene: 13. The CDR3 runs to 14 residues. The CDR3 DNA reads as TGTGCCAGCAGTGTGGGTGGGACGGACAGGGAGGAGTTCTTC. It yields the protein CASSVGGTDREEFF.

This chain links TRBV11-2 with TRBJ2-7; TRBD1 agrees at 8 bases. The CDR3 sequence is 13 residues long. V dropped 4 bases and J dropped 6; count of bases not matched to a gene: 5. Germline V gene lookup returns CDR1 SGHAT and CDR2 FQNNGV. The CDR3 DNA sequence: TGTGCCAGCAGCTCAGGGGGCAAAGTCGAGCAGTACTTC. Translated: CASSSGGKVEQYF. Combining the CDR3 with reference TRBV11-2 and TRBJ2-7 gives the whole variable domain EAGVAQSPRYKIIEKRQSVAFWCNPISGHATLYWYQQILGQGPKLLIQFQNNGVVDDSQLPKDRFSAERLKGVDSTLKIQPAKLEDSAVYLCASSSGGKVEQYFGPGTRLTVT.

The V and J genes are TRBV7-3 and TRBJ2-1; TRBD1 aligns across 7 bases. The CDR3 runs to 15 residues. Trimming cost V 5 bases and J 6 bases; bases outside gene matches: 10. Germline V gene sequence: CDR1 SGHTA, CDR2 FQGTGA. In nucleotides, the CDR3 is TGTGCCAGCAGCACCCGGGACAGCGGATTCAATGAGCAGTTCTTC. This sequence encodes CASSTRDSGFNEQFF.

The chain employs TRBV7-3 and TRBJ2-1; D remains unclear. Germline CDR1 SGHTA, CDR2 FQGTGA. CDR3 size: 16 residues. The germline V and J ends were trimmed by 5 bases and 7 bases, with 21 bases remaining between them. The DNA of the CDR3 is TGTGCCAGCAGCCCCGGAAGTTTAGTTCGAGGAAATGAGCAGTTCTTC. The encoded protein is CASSPGSLVRGNEQFF.

This chain links TRBV19 with TRBJ1-6; 8 nucleotides match TRBD1. This CDR3 is 14 amino acids long. V lost 9 bases and J lost 9; bases outside the gene matches: 10. Germline-derived CDR1 and CDR2 are LNHDA and SQIVND (reference sequence). The CDR3 nucleotides are TGTGCCAGCACCAGCTGGACAGGGACTTCACCCCTCCACTTT. It yields the protein CASTSWTGTSPLHF.

The rearrangement joins TRBV7-9 to TRBJ1-5, with D perhaps TRBD1 (6 bases). CDR1 and CDR2 from the germline V gene are SEHNR and FQNEAQ (reference sequence). The V and J ends lost 4 bases and 1 base respectively, with 8 bases between them. The CDR3 sequence is 14 residues long. The CDR3 nucleotides read TGTGCCAGCAGCTACGGACAGAGCAATCAGCCCCAGCATTTT. Amino acids: CASSYGQSNQPQHF.

This clone was seen only once. This rearrangement joins TRBV28 to TRBJ2-3; 7 positions match TRBD2. Germline trimming cut 5 bases from V and 0 bases from J; bases unmatched to any gene: 5. The CDR3 spans 15 residues. CDR1 and CDR2 from the germline V gene are MDHEN and SYDVKM. DNA for the CDR3: TGTGCCAGCAGTCGCGGGGGTTCTAGCACAGATACGCAGTATTTT. It yields the protein CASSRGGSSTDTQYF.

This clone was found once. The chain employs TRBV9 and TRBJ1-2; 7 bases map to TRBD1. J gave up 11 bases and V 3 bases, and 13 bases lay outside the gene matches. Germline CDR1 SGDLS, CDR2 YYNGEE. The CDR3 covers 14 residues. The CDR3 protein is CASSGSLPGQKYTF. In DNA, the CDR3 is TGTGCCAGCAGCGGATCCTTACCGGGACAGAAATACACCTTC.

V gene TRBV11-1 combines with J gene TRBJ1-6, with TRBD1 identical over 8 bases. J gave up 8 bases and V 6 bases, and 6 bases lay outside the gene matches. The germline CDR1 and CDR2 sequences are SGHAT and FQDESV (reference sequence). This CDR3 comprises 14 residues. The CDR3 spells CASRSTGVDSPLHF. In DNA, the CDR3 is TGTGCCAGCAGATCGACAGGGGTGGATTCACCCCTCCACTTT.

The gene calls are TRBV30 and TRBJ1-6, with TRBD1 as a possible D gene (5 bases). Per germline, CDR1 GTSNPN and CDR2 SVGIG (reference sequence). V was trimmed by 6 bases and J by 6 bases, leaving 15 bases between them. The CDR3 extends over 14 amino acids. The CDR3 nucleotides are TGTGCCTGTCCGGGGGGGAAGGGTAATTCACCCCTCCACTTT. Translated: CACPGGKGNSPLHF.

The chain combines TRBV6-5 with TRBJ1-3; D may be TRBD1 (6 bases). The V end was cut by 6 bases, the J end by 2 bases, with 14 bases between. Per germline, CDR1 MNHEY and CDR2 SVGAGI. The CDR3 loop spans 15 amino acids. The CDR3 loop is CASSPRGDTGNTIYF. The DNA of the CDR3 is TGTGCCAGCAGCCCCAGGGGCGATACTGGAAACACCATATATTTT.